This T cell receptor (beta chain) was identified during a study of blood T cell repertoires in COVID-19. Study as a whole: Sample material is recorded as cDNA or gDNA derived from T cells, B-cell-depleted T cells, or PBMCs.

Sequenced by immunoSEQ multiplex PCR; TCRdb stores in-frame clones only, minus some. The sample includes about 150,000 clones, roughly 87% of them seen just once. The CDR3 covers 12 residues. V trimming: 4 bases; J trimming: 14 bases; junction bases outside the gene matches: 9. Per germline, CDR1 SGHVS and CDR2 FQNEAQ. This clone was observed a handful of times. The chain recombines TRBV7-8 with TRBJ1-2; 8 nucleotides align to TRBD1. The sequencing input was peripheral blood. The origin of this receptor is a woman between 55 and 75 years old with active or convalescent COVID-19. This chain's CDR3 is CASSSTGAKRTF. As DNA, the CDR3 is TGTGCCAGCAGCTCGACAGGGGCAAAGAGAACCTTC.